This TCR beta chain derives from a study of STAT5B mutations in CD4+ large granular lymphocyte leukemia. Study-level points and caveats: Patient CD4-sorted repertoires stayed more clonal than healthy ones after leukemic-clone removal.

The germline gives CDR1 SNHLY, CDR2 FYNNEI. Trimming shortened V by 7 bases and J by 7 bases, and 8 bases separated the two germline ends. CDR3 length equals 11 residues. Produced via immunoSEQ multiplex PCR; TCRdb's table is partial and in-frame only. Seen here are 25,000 to 35,000 clones, roughly four fifths observed once, and the top ten hold approximately 0.3%. Notes on this clone: Its antigen is currently unknown.

The sequence came from a human donor in good health. The rearrangement joins TRBV2 to TRBJ2-1; no clear D gene. Sequenced sample: CD4+ T cells from blood buffy coats. CDR3 loop: CASKRDNEQFF. In nucleotides, the CDR3 is TGTGCCAGCAAACGCGATAATGAGCAGTTCTTC.